The rows below give T cell receptor beta chains drawn from one sample of a study of blood T cells in healthy people across ages. TCRdb re-derived calls from the 5' RACE reads in MiXCR, one entry per CDR3 protein. The sample carries about 800,000 distinct CDR3 sequences, about 47% recorded once. Sequenced input: blood. These receptors came from a man older than 75 in good health. CDR3s include the opening cysteine and the closing phenylalanine or tryptophan. A D gene is named only where the DNA matches it firmly. Clone sizes are given selectively: once, few, many, or a class where the clone is expanded.

-	TRBD2	TRBJ2-7	TRBV4-3	TGCGCCAGCAGCCAAGAAGGAGCGGGAGGGGAGACCCGGTACTTC	CASSQEGAGGETRYF
many	-	TRBJ2-3	TRBV28	TGTGCCAGCAGTTTATTGGGGAACGGAGATACGCAGTATTTT	CASSLLGNGDTQYF
few	-	TRBJ2-4	TRBV7-8	TGTGCCAGCAGCTCCGCCAGAATTCAGTACTTC	CASSSARIQYF
-	TRBD1	TRBJ2-1	TRBV7-9	TGTGCCAGCAGCCAACGGCCGGGACAGGGACGCGATGAGCAGTTCTTC	CASSQRPGQGRDEQFF
-	TRBD2	TRBJ2-1	TRBV7-2	TGTGCCAGCAGCACCGCGGGACTAGCCTACAATGAGCAGTTCTTC	CASSTAGLAYNEQFF
-	TRBD1	TRBJ1-5	TRBV6-2/TRBV6-3	TGTGCCAGCAGCCAAGGCCGGGACAGGGGAGGTCAGCCCCAGCATTTT	CASSQGRDRGGQPQHF
-	-	TRBJ2-7	TRBV9	TGTGCCAGCAGCTCCCTCTATGGGACCGAGCAGTACTTC	CASSSLYGTEQYF
few	-	TRBJ2-3	TRBV7-2	TGTGCCAGCAGCTTACCTTCCTCAGATACGCAGTATTTT	CASSLPSSDTQYF
few	TRBD1	TRBJ1-1	TRBV12-3/TRBV12-4	TGTGCCAGCAGTTTTGCCGGGACAGGGGGCCTGACTGAAGCTTTCTTT	CASSFAGTGGLTEAFF
few	TRBD1	TRBJ1-4	TRBV20-1	TGCAGTGCGAAGGCGCGACCGGGACAGGGAGTTGAAAAACTGTTTTTT	CSAKARPGQGVEKLFF
-	-	TRBJ2-5	TRBV4-3	TGCGCCAGCAGCCAAGCAGGCGCCGGCGGGGAGACCCAGTACTTC	CASSQAGAGGETQYF